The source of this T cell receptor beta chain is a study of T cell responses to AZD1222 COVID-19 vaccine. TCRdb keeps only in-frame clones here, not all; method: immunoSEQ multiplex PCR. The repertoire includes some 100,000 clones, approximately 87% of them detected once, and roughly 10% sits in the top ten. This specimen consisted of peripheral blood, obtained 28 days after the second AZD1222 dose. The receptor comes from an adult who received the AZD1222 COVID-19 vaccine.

The CDR3 loop is CASSISVNTEAFF. CDR3 bases: TGTGCCAGTAGTATCTCGGTGAACACTGAAGCTTTCTTT. J is TRBJ1-1 and V is TRBV19; unclear D gene. The V end was cut by 3 bases, the J end by 0 bases, with 5 bases between. The germline V gene has CDR1 LNHDA and CDR2 SQIVND (reference sequence). This CDR3 region has 13 residues.